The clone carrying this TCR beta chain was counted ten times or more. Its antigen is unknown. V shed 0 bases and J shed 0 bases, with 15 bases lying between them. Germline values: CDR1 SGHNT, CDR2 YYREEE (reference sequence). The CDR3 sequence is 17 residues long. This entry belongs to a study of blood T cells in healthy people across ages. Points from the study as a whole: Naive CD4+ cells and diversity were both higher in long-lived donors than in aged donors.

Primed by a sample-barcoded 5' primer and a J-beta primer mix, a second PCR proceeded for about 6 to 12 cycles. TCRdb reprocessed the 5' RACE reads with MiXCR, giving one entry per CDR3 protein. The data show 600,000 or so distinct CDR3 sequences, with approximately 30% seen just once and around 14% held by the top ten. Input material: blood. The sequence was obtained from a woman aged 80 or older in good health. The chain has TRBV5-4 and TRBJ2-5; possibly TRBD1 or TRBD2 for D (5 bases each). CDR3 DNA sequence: TGTGCCAGCAGCTTGGCCAGGGAGAGGGTGTACCAAGAGACCCAGTACTTC. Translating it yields CASSLARERVYQETQYF.